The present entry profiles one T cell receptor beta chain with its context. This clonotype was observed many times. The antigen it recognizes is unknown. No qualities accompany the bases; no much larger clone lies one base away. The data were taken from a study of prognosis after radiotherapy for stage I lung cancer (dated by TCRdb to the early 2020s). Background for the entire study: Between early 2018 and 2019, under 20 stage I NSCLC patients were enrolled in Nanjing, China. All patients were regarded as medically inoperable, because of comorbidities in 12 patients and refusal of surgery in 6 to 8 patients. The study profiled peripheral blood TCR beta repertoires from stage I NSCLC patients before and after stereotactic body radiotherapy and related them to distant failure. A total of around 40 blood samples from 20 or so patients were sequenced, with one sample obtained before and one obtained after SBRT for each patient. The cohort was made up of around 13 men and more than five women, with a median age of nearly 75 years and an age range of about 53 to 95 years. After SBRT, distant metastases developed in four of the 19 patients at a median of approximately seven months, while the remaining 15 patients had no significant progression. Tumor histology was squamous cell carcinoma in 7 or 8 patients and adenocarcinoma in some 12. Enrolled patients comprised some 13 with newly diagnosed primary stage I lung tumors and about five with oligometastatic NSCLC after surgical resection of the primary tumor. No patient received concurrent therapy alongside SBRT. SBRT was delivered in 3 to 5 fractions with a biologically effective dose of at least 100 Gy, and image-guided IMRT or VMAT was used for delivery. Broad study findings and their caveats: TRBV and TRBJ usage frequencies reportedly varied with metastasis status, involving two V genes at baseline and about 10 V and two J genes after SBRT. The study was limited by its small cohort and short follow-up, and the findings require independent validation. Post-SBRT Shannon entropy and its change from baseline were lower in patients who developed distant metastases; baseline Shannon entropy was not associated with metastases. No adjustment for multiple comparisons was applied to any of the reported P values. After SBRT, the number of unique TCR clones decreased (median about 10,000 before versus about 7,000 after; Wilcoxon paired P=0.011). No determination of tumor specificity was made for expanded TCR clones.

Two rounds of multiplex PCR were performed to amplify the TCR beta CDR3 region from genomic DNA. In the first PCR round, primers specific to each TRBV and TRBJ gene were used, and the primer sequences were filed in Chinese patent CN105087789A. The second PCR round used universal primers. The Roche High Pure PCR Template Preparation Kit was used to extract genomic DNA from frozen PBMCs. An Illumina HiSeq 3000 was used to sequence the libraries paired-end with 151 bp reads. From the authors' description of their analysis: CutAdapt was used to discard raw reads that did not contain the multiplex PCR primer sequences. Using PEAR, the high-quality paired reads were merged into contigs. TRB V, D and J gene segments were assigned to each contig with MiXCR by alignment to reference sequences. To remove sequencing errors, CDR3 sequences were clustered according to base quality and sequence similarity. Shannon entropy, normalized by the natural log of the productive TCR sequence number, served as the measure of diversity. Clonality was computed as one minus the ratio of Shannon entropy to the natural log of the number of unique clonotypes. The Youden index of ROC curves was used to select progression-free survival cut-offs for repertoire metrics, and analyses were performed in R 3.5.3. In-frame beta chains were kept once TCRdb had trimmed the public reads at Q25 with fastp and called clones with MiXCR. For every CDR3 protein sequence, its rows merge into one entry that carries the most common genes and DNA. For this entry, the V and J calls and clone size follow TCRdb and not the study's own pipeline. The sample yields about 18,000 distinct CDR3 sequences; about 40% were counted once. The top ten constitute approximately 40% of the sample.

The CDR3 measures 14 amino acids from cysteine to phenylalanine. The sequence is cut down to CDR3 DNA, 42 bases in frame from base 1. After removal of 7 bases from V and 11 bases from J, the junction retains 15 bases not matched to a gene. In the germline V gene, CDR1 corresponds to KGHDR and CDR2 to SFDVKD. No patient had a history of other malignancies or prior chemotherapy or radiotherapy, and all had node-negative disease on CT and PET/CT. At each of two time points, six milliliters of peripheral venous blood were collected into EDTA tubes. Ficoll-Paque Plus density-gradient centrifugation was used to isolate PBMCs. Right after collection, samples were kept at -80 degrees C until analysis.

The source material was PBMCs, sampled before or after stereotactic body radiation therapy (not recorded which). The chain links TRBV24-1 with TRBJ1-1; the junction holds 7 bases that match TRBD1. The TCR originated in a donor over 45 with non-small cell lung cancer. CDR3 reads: CATSNSGGGLGAFF. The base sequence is TGTGCCACCAGCAACAGCGGAGGGGGCTTGGGGGCTTTCTTT.